This T cell receptor (beta chain) was captured by sequencing in a study of blood T cell repertoires in COVID-19. For the study at large: From the United States, Italy and Spain came samples of acute and convalescent COVID-19. Sources were T cells, B-cell-depleted T cells, or PBMCs; the material itself was cDNA or gDNA.

Under the authors' procedure: By means of reference gene primer amplification, nucleated cell counts were estimated. The assay was immunoSEQ multiplex PCR, and TCRdb's table has in-frame clones only and misses some. V and J calls and clone size come straight from that table; D and trimming were deduced from the DNA. The sample holds about 150,000 clones, almost 85% seen once. V lost 2 bases and J 2 bases, leaving 9 bases between the germline ends. Germline V gene lookup returns CDR1 MNHEY and CDR2 SVGAGI. The CDR3 is 14 residues long. The specimen was peripheral blood. This TCR was sampled from a human donor with acute or convalescent COVID-19. The donor label of this sample is uncertain. This chain joins TRBV6-5 and TRBJ1-1, with D possibly TRBD1 on 5 matching bases. The CDR3 loop reads CASSYAGPNTEAFF. The CDR3 DNA follows: TGTGCCAGCAGTTACGCGGGGCCCAACACTGAAGCTTTCTTT.